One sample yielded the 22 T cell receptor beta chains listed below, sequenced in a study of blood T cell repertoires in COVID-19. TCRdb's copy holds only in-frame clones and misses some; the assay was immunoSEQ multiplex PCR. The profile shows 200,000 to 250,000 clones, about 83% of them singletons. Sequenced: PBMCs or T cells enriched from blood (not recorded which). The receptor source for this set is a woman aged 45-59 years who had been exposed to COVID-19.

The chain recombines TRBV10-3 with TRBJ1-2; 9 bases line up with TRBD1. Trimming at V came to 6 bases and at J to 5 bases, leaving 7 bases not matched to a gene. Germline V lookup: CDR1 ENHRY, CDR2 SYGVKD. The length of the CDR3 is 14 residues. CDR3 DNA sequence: TGTGCCATCAGCCGAGACAGGGGGGCTTATGGCTACACCTTC. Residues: CAISRDRGAYGYTF.

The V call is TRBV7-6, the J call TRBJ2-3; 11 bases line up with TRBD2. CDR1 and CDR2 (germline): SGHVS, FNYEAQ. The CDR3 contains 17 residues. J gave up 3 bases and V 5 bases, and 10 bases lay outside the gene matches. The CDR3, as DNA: TGTGCCAGCAGCCCACGACTAGCGGGGACCGTAACAGATACGCAGTATTTT. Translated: CASSPRLAGTVTDTQYF.

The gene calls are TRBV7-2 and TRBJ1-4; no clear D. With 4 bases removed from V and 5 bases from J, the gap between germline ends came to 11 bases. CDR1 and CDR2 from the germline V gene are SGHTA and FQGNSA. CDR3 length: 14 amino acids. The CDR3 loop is CASSSAGLNEKLFF. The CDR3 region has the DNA TGTGCCAGCAGCTCCGCAGGACTAAATGAAAAACTGTTTTTT.

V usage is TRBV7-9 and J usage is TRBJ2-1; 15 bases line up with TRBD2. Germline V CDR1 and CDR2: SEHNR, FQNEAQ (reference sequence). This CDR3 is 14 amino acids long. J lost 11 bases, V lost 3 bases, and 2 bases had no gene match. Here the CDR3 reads CASSLGLAGGKQFF. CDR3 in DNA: TGTGCCAGCAGCTTGGGACTAGCGGGGGGAAAGCAGTTCTTC. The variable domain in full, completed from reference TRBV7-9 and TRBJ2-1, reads DTGVSQNPRHKITKRGQNVTFRCDPISEHNRLYWYRQTLGQGPEFLTYFQNEAQLEKSRLLSDRFSAERPKGSFSTLEIQRTEQGDSAMYLCASSLGLAGGKQFFGPGTRLTVL.

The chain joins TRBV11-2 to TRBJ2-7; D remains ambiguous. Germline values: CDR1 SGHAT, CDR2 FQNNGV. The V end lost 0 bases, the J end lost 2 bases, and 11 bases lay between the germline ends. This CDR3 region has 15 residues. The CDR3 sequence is CASSLDRVQTYEQYF. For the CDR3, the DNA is TGTGCCAGCAGCTTAGACCGGGTCCAGACCTACGAGCAGTACTTC.

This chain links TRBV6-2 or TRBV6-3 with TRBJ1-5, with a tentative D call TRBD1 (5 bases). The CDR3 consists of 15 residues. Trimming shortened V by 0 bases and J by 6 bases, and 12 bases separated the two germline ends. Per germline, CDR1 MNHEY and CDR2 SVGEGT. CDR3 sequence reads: CASSYSGGGTQPQHF. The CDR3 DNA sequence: TGTGCCAGCAGTTACTCGGGGGGAGGCACTCAGCCCCAGCATTTT.

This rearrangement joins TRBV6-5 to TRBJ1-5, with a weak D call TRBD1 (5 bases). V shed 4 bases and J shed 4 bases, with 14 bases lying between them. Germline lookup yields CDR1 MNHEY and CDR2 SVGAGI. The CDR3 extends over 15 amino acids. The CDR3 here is CASSSQVGGNQPQHF. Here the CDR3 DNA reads TGTGCCAGCAGTTCCCAGGTCGGGGGGAATCAGCCCCAGCATTTT.

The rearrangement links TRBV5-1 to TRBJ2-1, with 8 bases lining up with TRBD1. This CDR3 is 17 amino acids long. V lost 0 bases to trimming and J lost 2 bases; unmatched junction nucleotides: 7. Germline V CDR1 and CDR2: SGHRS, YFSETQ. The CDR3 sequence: CASSLGAGGNAYNEQFF. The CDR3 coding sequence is TGCGCCAGCAGCTTGGGGGCAGGGGGCAATGCCTACAATGAGCAGTTCTTC.

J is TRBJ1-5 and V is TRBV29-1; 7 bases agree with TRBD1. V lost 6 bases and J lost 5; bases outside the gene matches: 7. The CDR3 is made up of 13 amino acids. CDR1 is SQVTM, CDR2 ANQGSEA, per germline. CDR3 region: CSVAADRDQPQHF. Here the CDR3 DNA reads TGCAGCGTCGCGGCAGACAGGGATCAGCCCCAGCATTTT.

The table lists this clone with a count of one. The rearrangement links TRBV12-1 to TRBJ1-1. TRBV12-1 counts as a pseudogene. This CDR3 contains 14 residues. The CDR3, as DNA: TGTGCCAGCAGCTTAGGACTGATTAACACTGAAGCTTTCTTT. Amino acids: CASSLGLINTEAFF.

Here the CDR3 reads CASSLTPTEPPFF. Written as DNA, the CDR3 is TGCGCCAGCAGCCTAACGCCGACAGAACCTCCATTCTTC. The gene calls are TRBV5-1 and TRBJ2-1; D may be TRBD1 (5 bases). The CDR3 is made up of 13 amino acids. Germline CDR1 and CDR2: SGHRS and YFSETQ. V was trimmed by 4 bases and J by 16 bases, leaving 21 bases between them.

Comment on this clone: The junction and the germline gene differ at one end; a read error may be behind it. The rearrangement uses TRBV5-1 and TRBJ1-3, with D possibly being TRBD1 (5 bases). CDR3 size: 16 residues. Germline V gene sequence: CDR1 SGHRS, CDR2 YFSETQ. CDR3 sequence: CASTLGRGGSGNTIYF. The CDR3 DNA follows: TGCGCCAGCACCTTGGGGAGGGGAGGCTCTGGAAACACCATATATTTT.

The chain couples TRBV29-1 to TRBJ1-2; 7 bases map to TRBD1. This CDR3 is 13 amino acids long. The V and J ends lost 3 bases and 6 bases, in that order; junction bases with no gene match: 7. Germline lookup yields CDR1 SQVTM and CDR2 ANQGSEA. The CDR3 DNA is TGCAGCGTTGATCGGGACAGCGGAGATGGCTACACCTTC. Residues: CSVDRDSGDGYTF.

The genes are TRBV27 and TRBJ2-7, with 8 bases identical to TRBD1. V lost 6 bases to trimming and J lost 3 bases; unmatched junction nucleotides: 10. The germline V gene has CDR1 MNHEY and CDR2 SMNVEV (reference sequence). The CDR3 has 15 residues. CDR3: CASRPNLDRVYEQYF. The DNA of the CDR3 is TGTGCCAGCAGACCGAACCTGGACAGGGTCTACGAGCAGTACTTC.

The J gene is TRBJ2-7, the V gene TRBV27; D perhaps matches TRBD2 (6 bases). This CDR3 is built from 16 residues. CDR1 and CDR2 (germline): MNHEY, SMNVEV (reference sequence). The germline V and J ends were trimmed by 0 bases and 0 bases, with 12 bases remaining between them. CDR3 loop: CASSLSKGTPSYEQYF. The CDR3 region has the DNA TGTGCCAGCAGTTTATCGAAGGGGACTCCCTCCTACGAGCAGTACTTC.

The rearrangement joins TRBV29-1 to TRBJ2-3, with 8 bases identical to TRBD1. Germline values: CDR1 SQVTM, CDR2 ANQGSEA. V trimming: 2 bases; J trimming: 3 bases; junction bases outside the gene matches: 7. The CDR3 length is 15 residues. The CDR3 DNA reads TGCAGCGTTGAAATGGGTAACAGGGGGACAGATACGCAGTATTTT. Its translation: CSVEMGNRGTDTQYF.

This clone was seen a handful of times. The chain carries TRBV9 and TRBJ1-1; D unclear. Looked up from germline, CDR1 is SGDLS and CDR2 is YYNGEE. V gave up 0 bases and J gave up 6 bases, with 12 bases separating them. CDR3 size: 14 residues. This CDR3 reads CASSVAVGGAEAFF. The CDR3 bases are TGTGCCAGCAGCGTAGCTGTTGGCGGTGCTGAAGCTTTCTTT.

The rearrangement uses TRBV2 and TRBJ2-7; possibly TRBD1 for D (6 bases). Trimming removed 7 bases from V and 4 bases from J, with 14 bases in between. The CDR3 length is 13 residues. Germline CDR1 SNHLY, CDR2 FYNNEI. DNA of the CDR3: TGTGCCAGCAACGACAGGCGCTTTTACGAGCAGTACTTC. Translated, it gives CASNDRRFYEQYF.

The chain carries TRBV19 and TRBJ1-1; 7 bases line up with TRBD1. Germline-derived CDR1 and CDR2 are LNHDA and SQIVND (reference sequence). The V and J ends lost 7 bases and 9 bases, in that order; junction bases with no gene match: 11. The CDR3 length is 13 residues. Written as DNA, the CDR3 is TGTGCCAGTAAAGGCGCACAGGGGTTTAAAGCTTTCTTT. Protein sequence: CASKGAQGFKAFF.

The CDR3 reads CASFGQPNTEAFF. CDR3 DNA sequence: TGTGCCAGCTTCGGACAGCCAAACACTGAAGCTTTCTTT. The chain joins TRBV28 to TRBJ1-1, with D possibly matching TRBD1 (6 bases). CDR1 MDHEN and CDR2 SYDVKM come from the germline V gene. This CDR3 has 13 amino acids. Deletions cut 8 bases from V and 2 bases from J, with 12 bases between.

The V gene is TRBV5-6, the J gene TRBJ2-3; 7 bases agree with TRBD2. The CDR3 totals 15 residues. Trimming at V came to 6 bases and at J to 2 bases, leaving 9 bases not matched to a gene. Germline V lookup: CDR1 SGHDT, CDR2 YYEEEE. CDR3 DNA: TGTGCCAGCACTCCTGGGACTACCTACACAGATACGCAGTATTTT. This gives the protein CASTPGTTYTDTQYF.

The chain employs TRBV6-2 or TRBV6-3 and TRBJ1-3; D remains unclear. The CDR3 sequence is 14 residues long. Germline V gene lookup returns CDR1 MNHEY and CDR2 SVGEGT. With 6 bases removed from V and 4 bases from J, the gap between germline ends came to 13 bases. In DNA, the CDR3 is TGTGCCAGCAGCCGCAGAGGTTTGGGAAACACCATATATTTT. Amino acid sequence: CASSRRGLGNTIYF.